The 24 T cell receptor beta chains given below trace back to one sample, sequenced in a study of post-analysis software for immune sequencing data (dated by TCRdb to between 2015 and 2017). The library was produced with PCR. The sequencing machine was an Illumina HiSeq 2500. To reduce PCR and sequencing biases, unique molecular identifiers were incorporated into the TCR beta cDNA libraries. TCRdb ran its own pipeline on the public reads, namely fastp trimming at Q25 and MiXCR clone calling, and kept in-frame beta chains. Identical CDR3 proteins give one entry, which carries the most common genes and DNA. The sample records about 820,000 distinct CDR3 sequences, around 53% of which are singletons. The biggest ten clones account for around 4.5% of the sample. General conclusions and limits of the study: Significantly higher frequencies in patients than in controls were found for five or six TRBV segments, including TRBV5-6, TRBV5-1 and TRBV20-1.

Which antigens these TCRs recognize remains unknown. The sample was blood. The receptors were gathered from a girl aged 5 to 17 with multiple sclerosis.

V gene TRBV27 combines with J gene TRBJ2-1; a possible D gene is TRBD1 (6 bases). With 4 bases removed from V and 6 bases from J, the gap between germline ends came to 10 bases. CDR1 and CDR2 from the germline V gene are MNHEY and SMNVEV (reference sequence). CDR3 length: 13 residues. CDR3: CASSSSQGNEQFF. The CDR3 region has the DNA TGTGCCAGCAGTTCTTCACAGGGCAATGAGCAGTTCTTC.

This chain links TRBV7-9 with TRBJ2-1; TRBD2 aligns across 11 bases. V shed 4 bases, J shed 8 bases, and the junction held 7 bases outside the gene matches. This CDR3 spans 15 amino acids. CDR1 is SEHNR and CDR2 is FQNEAQ in the germline V gene (reference sequence). CDR3 in amino acids: CASSSTGLAGHEQFF. The CDR3 coding sequence is TGTGCCAGCAGCTCGACTGGACTAGCGGGCCATGAGCAGTTCTTC.

This clonotype was detected only a few times. The J gene is TRBJ2-3, the V gene TRBV20-1, with TRBD1 identical over 7 bases. Germline values: CDR1 DFQATT, CDR2 SNEGSKA (reference sequence). The trim removed 6 bases at V and 2 bases at J, leaving 8 bases unmatched. This CDR3 contains 14 residues. The CDR3 coding sequence is TGCAGTGCCCTGGCAGGGGGTAACACAGATACGCAGTATTTT. It encodes CSALAGGNTDTQYF.

This clonotype was seen more than once but under ten times. This rearrangement joins TRBV20-1 to TRBJ2-5, with D maybe TRBD1 (6 bases). This CDR3 contains 16 residues. V was shortened by 2 bases and J by 1 base, with 17 bases between the two germline ends. Germline V gene lookup returns CDR1 DFQATT and CDR2 SNEGSKA (reference sequence). CDR3 loop: CSARTLRGSVQETQYF. The CDR3 nucleotides read TGCAGTGCTAGAACCCTCAGGGGCTCGGTCCAAGAGACCCAGTACTTC.

This clonotype was seen ten or more times. The chain couples TRBV5-1 to TRBJ2-3; D gene uncertain. The CDR3 extends over 14 amino acids. The germline V gene encodes CDR1 SGHRS and CDR2 YFSETQ. V was shortened by 0 bases and J by 0 bases, with 5 bases between the two germline ends. The CDR3 region is CASSLETSTDTQYF. DNA of the CDR3: TGCGCCAGCAGCTTGGAAACTAGCACAGATACGCAGTATTTT. Full variable domain (outside the CDR3, taken from reference TRBV5-1 and TRBJ2-3): KAGVTQTPRYLIKTRGQQVTLSCSPISGHRSVSWYQQTPGQGLQFLFEYFSETQRNKGNFPGRFSGRQFSNSRSEMNVSTLELGDSALYLCASSLETSTDTQYFGPGTRLTVL.

The gene calls are TRBV5-6 and TRBJ2-1; the D call may be TRBD1 or TRBD2 (6 bases each). Germline CDR1 reads SGHDT; CDR2 reads YYEEEE. V lost 4 bases and J lost 3, with 17 bases in between. This CDR3 is 16 amino acids long. The DNA for the CDR3 is TGTGCCAGCAGCAATCGTGAGGGGGGCCTCTACAATGAGCAGTTCTTC. Protein product: CASSNREGGLYNEQFF.

The genes are TRBV6-6 and TRBJ2-3, with TRBD2 identical over 11 bases. Trimming took 6 bases from V and 5 from J; bases not matched to a gene: 7. In germline, CDR1 is MNHNY, CDR2 SVGAGI (reference sequence). The CDR3 consists of 15 residues. CDR3 DNA sequence: TGTGCCAGCAGCCAAACCGGGACTAGCGGAGATACGCAGTATTTT. This translates into CASSQTGTSGDTQYF.

This clonotype was recorded a few times. This chain connects TRBV20-1 to TRBJ2-5; D gene uncertain. Trimming took 6 bases from V and 2 from J, leaving 13 bases between them. The CDR3 consists of 13 residues. The germline V gene encodes CDR1 DFQATT and CDR2 SNEGSKA (reference sequence). CDR3 loop: CSARQIPQETQYF. The CDR3 nucleotides are TGCAGTGCCCGCCAGATACCTCAAGAGACCCAGTACTTC.

The CDR3 region is CSARVKRGIPYEQYF. CDR3 sequence (DNA): TGCAGTGCTAGAGTGAAGCGGGGGATACCCTACGAGCAGTACTTC. V is TRBV20-1 and J is TRBJ2-7; 8 bases align to TRBD2. This CDR3 is 15 amino acids long. V dropped 1 base and J dropped 2; count of bases not matched to a gene: 7. Germline V gene lookup returns CDR1 DFQATT and CDR2 SNEGSKA (reference sequence).

This clonotype was found a few times. The CDR3 sequence: CASRSGGLAGSQETQYF. DNA for the CDR3: TGTGCCAGCAGATCGGGCGGACTAGCGGGATCCCAAGAGACCCAGTACTTC. V gene TRBV7-9 combines with J gene TRBJ2-5, with 12 bases aligning to TRBD2. The CDR3 consists of 17 residues. Germline values: CDR1 SEHNR, CDR2 FQNEAQ (reference sequence). Trimming cost V 6 bases and J 1 base; bases outside gene matches: 9.

This clonotype was counted only a few times. The chain couples TRBV20-1 to TRBJ2-7; TRBD2 matches at 11 bases. The CDR3 runs to 13 residues. The V gene's germline CDR1 is DFQATT and CDR2 SNEGSKA (reference sequence). The junction had 4 bases not matched to a gene; V was cut back by 6 bases and J by 3 bases. CDR3 amino acids: CSATSGGIYEQYF. The DNA of the CDR3 is TGCAGTGCCACTAGCGGGGGTATCTACGAGCAGTACTTC.

CDR3 loop: CASSLTKVYEYEQFF. DNA of the CDR3: TGTGCCAGCAGTTTGACGAAGGTATATGAGTATGAGCAGTTCTTC. The V call is TRBV6-5, the J call TRBJ2-1; D unclear. Trimming took off 4 bases at V and 8 bases at J, with 18 bases between the two ends. This CDR3 is built from 15 residues. Germline CDR1 is MNHEY and CDR2 is SVGAGI.

The gene calls are TRBV6-2 or TRBV6-3 and TRBJ2-1; 9 bases are a match to TRBD1. With 6 bases clipped from V and 4 bases from J, the junction kept 7 bases outside the gene matches. CDR3 size: 15 residues. Looked up from germline, CDR1 is MNHEY and CDR2 is SVGEGT. CDR3 coding DNA: TGTGCCAGCAGAGACGGGACAGGGATTTACAATGAGCAGTTCTTC. It encodes CASRDGTGIYNEQFF.

The chain recombines TRBV9 with TRBJ2-3; a possible D gene is TRBD2 (6 bases). The CDR3 loop spans 16 amino acids. V dropped 0 bases and J dropped 5 bases, with 16 bases sitting between them. CDR1 is SGDLS, CDR2 YYNGEE, per germline. CDR3 protein: CASSVGWGVQGDTQYF. The CDR3 DNA reads as TGTGCCAGCAGCGTAGGTTGGGGGGTTCAGGGAGATACGCAGTATTTT.

This clonotype has just a few counts. The chain is built from TRBV5-6 and TRBJ1-2; TRBD1 aligns across 7 bases. The CDR3 consists of 14 residues. J gave up 4 bases and V 5 bases, and 8 bases lay outside the gene matches. Germline CDR1 reads SGHDT; CDR2 reads YYEEEE. The CDR3 loop reads CASSQQGSTYGYTF. The CDR3 DNA follows: TGTGCCAGCAGTCAACAGGGGTCAACCTATGGCTACACCTTC.

The chain combines TRBV13 with TRBJ2-5; 8 bases are a match to TRBD2. CDR1 is PRHDT and CDR2 is FYEKMQ in the germline V gene (reference sequence). The junction had 11 bases not matched to a gene; V was cut back by 5 bases and J by 6 bases. The CDR3 is 15 amino acids. CDR3 DNA: TGTGCCAGCAGCCGGGGTAAGCGGGAGAGAAAGACCCAGTACTTC. Protein sequence: CASSRGKRERKTQYF.

The V and J genes are TRBV20-1 and TRBJ2-1; 7 bases are a match to TRBD2. Trimming took 1 base from V and 2 from J; bases not matched to a gene: 5. Germline V gives CDR1 DFQATT, CDR2 SNEGSKA (reference sequence). The CDR3 is 15 residues long. Here the CDR3 DNA reads TGCAGTGCTAGAGGCCTAGCGGCCCCCTACAATGAGCAGTTCTTC. It yields the protein CSARGLAAPYNEQFF.

The V call is TRBV13, the J call TRBJ1-1; no firm D call. Germline V gene sequence: CDR1 PRHDT, CDR2 FYEKMQ (reference sequence). Trimming removed 1 base from V and 8 bases from J, with 8 bases in between. The CDR3 is 12 amino acids. The CDR3 bases are TGTGCCAGCAGCTTAGCTCGTAGGGAAGCTTTCTTT. It yields the protein CASSLARREAFF. Looking up the rest from reference TRBV13 and TRBJ1-1 gives the full variable domain: AAGVIQSPRHLIKEKRETATLKCYPIPRHDTVYWYQQGPGQDPQFLISFYEKMQSDKGSIPDRFSAQQFSDYHSELNMSSLELGDSALYFCASSLARREAFFGQGTRLTVV.

This clonotype came up a few times. This sequence joins TRBV9 and TRBJ2-5; the D gene is possibly TRBD2 (6 bases). Trimming stripped 1 base from V and 4 bases from J, with 8 bases between. Germline V gene lookup returns CDR1 SGDLS and CDR2 YYNGEE. This CDR3 contains 13 residues. The CDR3 nucleotides read TGTGCCAGCAGCGTACAGGGAGGAGAGACCCAGTACTTC. It codes for CASSVQGGETQYF.

This sequence joins TRBV18 and TRBJ2-1, with 9 bases aligning to TRBD1. V lost 0 bases and J lost 9; bases outside the gene matches: 3. Per germline, CDR1 KGHSH and CDR2 LQKENI. The CDR3 consists of 14 residues. CDR3 bases: TGTGCCAGCTCACCACCACAGGGGGCGGGTGAGCAGTTCTTC. This sequence encodes CASSPPQGAGEQFF.

This clonotype was seen a single time. This rearrangement joins TRBV5-1 to TRBJ2-2; 8 nucleotides align to TRBD1. Unmatched junction bases numbered 6, after V lost 4 bases and J lost 1 base. The CDR3 covers 16 residues. The germline V gene encodes CDR1 SGHRS and CDR2 YFSETQ. CDR3 nucleotide sequence: TGCGCCAGCAGCAATTCCGGGACAGGGAACACCGGGGAGCTGTTTTTT. It codes for CASSNSGTGNTGELFF.

The gene calls are TRBV18 and TRBJ2-3, with D possibly matching TRBD2 (6 bases). Looked up from germline, CDR1 is KGHSH and CDR2 is LQKENI. Trimming removed 2 bases at V and 3 bases at J, with 15 bases between. This CDR3 has 16 residues. This CDR3 reads CASSPLGTGVTDTQYF. The CDR3 nucleotides read TGTGCCAGCTCACCATTAGGAACGGGAGTTACAGATACGCAGTATTTT.

The rearrangement links TRBV7-6 to TRBJ2-7, with TRBD2 matching over 11 bases. The CDR3 loop spans 16 amino acids. Trimming at V came to 5 bases and at J to 3 bases, leaving 9 bases not matched to a gene. CDR1 and CDR2 from the germline V gene are SGHVS and FNYEAQ. The CDR3 DNA follows: TGTGCCAGCAGCACACTAGCGGGAGCGGGAGTCTACGAGCAGTACTTC. Translated: CASSTLAGAGVYEQYF.

The CDR3 spells CASSLTGFGQPQHF. The CDR3 DNA follows: TGTGCCAGCAGCCTTACAGGGTTTGGTCAGCCCCAGCATTTT. The V and J genes are TRBV5-6 and TRBJ1-5; D is possibly TRBD1 (6 bases). CDR1 is SGHDT and CDR2 is YYEEEE in the germline V gene. V was trimmed by 4 bases and J by 6 bases, leaving 14 bases between them. The CDR3 consists of 14 residues. The full variable domain, with the rest looked up from reference TRBV5-6 and TRBJ1-5, is DAGVTQSPTHLIKTRGQQVTLRCSPKSGHDTVSWYQQALGQGPQFIFQYYEEEERQRGNFPDRFSGHQFPNYSSELNVNALLLGDSALYLCASSLTGFGQPQHFGDGTRLSIL.